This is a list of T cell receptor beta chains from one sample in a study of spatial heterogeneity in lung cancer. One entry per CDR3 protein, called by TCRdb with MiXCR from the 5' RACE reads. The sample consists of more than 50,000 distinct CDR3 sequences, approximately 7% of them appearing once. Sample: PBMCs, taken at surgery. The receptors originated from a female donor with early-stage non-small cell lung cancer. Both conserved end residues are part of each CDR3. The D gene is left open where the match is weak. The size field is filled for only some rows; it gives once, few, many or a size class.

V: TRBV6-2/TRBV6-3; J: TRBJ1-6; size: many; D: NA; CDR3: CASSYSPRGRNSPLHF; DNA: TGTGCCAGCAGTTACTCTCCCAGGGGTCGTAATTCACCCCTCCACTTT
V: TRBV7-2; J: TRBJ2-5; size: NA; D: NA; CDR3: CASSLAAVILETQYF; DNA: TGTGCCAGCAGCTTAGCCGCAGTGATACTAGAGACCCAGTACTTC
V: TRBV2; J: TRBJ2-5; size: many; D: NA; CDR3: CASSGSQETQYF; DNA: TGTGCCAGTTCCGGGTCCCAAGAGACCCAGTACTTC
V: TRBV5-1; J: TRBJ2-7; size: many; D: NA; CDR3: CASSLADEQYF; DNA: TGCGCCAGCAGCTTGGCCGACGAGCAGTACTTC
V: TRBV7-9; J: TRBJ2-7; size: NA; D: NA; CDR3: CASSLTYEQYF; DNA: TGTGCCAGCAGCTTAACGTACGAGCAGTACTTC
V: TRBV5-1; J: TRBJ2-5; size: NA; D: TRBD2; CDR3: CASSSSGGALETQYF; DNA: TGCGCCAGCAGCTCTAGCGGGGGGGCCTTAGAGACCCAGTACTTC
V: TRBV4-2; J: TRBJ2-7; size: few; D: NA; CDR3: CASSGIGTLPYEQYF; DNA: TGTGCCAGCAGTGGGATCGGGACACTCCCCTACGAGCAGTACTTC
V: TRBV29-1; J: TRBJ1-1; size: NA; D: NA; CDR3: CSVSTGGSTEAFF; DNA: TGCAGCGTTTCGACAGGAGGGTCCACTGAAGCTTTCTTT
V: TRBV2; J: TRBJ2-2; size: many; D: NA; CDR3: CASGRTVTGELFF; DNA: TGTGCCAGCGGCCGCACGGTGACCGGGGAGCTGTTTTTT
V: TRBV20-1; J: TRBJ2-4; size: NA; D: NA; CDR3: CSARVIAKNIQYF; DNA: TGCAGTGCTAGAGTTATAGCCAAAAACATTCAGTACTTC
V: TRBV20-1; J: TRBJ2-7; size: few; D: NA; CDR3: CSAREPGYEQYF; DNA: TGCAGTGCTAGAGAACCAGGCTACGAGCAGTACTTC
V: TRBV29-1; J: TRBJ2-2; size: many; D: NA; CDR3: CSGNGGAGELFF; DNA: TGCAGCGGCAATGGGGGCGCCGGGGAGCTGTTTTTT
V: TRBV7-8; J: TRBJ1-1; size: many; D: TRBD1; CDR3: CASSLATGVTEAFF; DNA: TGTGCCAGCAGCTTAGCGACAGGGGTCACTGAAGCTTTCTTT
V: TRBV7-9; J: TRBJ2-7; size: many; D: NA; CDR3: CASSPPGYEQYF; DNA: TGTGCCAGCAGCCCCCCGGGGTACGAGCAGTACTTC
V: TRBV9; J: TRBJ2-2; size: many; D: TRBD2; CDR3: CASSPSAGGSSTGELFF; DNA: TGTGCCAGCAGCCCGTCAGCGGGGGGGAGTAGCACCGGGGAGCTGTTTTTT
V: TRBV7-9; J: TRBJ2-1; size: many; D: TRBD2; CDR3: CASSPPSAGGYNEQFF; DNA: TGTGCCAGCAGCCCCCCGTCAGCGGGGGGATACAATGAGCAGTTCTTT
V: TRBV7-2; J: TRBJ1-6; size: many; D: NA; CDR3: CASSYGRVGSPLHF; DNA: TGTGCCAGCAGTTACGGTCGGGTCGGTTCACCCCTCCACTTT
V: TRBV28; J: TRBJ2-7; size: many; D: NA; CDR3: CASRGAGTYEQYF; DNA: TGTGCCAGCAGGGGGGCGGGAACCTACGAGCAGTACTTC
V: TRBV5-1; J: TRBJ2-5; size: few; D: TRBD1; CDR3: CASSLGHRGLETQYF; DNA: TGCGCCAGCAGCTTGGGTCACAGGGGTTTGGAGACCCAGTACTTC
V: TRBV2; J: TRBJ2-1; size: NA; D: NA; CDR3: CAIQKDGRGNEQFF; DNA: TGTGCCATCCAGAAGGACGGAAGAGGGAATGAGCAGTTCTTC
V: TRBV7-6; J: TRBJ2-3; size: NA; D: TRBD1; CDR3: CASSSAGGSRTDTQYF; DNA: TGTGCCAGCAGCTCCGCAGGGGGCAGTCGCACAGATACGCAGTATTTT
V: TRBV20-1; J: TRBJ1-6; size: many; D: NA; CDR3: CSASQKSSYNSPLHF; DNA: TGCAGTGCTAGTCAAAAGAGCTCCTATAATTCACCCCTCCACTTT
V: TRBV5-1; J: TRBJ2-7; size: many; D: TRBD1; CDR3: CASSLHMGQAYEQYF; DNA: TGCGCCAGCAGCTTACATATGGGACAGGCCTACGAGCAGTACTTC
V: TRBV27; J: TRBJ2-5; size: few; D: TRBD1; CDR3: CASSPTGVQETQYF; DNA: TGTGCCAGCAGTCCCACAGGGGTACAAGAGACCCAGTACTTC
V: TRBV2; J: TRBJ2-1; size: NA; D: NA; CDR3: CASQVQGSNEQFF; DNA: TGTGCCAGCCAGGTACAAGGGAGCAATGAGCAGTTCTTC
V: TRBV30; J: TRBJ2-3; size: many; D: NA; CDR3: CAWSKGIGTDTQYF; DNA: TGTGCCTGGAGTAAAGGGATTGGGACAGATACGCAGTATTTT
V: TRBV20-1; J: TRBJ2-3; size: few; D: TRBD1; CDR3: CSVRTGDTDTQYF; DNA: TGCAGTGTTCGGACAGGGGACACAGATACGCAGTATTTT
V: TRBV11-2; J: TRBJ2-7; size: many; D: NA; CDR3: CASSLEQVSSYEQYF; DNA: TGTGCCAGCAGCTTAGAACAGGTTAGCTCCTACGAGCAGTACTTC
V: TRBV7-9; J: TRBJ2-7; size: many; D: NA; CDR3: CASSYDHISYEQYF; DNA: TGTGCCAGCAGCTACGATCACATCTCCTACGAGCAGTACTTC
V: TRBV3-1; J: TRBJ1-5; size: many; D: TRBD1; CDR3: CASRFGQGDQPQHF; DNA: TGTGCCAGCAGATTTGGACAGGGAGATCAGCCCCAGCATTTT
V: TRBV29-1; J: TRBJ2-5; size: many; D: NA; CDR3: CSVESLSGTQYF; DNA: TGCAGCGTTGAATCGCTTTCTGGGACCCAGTACTTC
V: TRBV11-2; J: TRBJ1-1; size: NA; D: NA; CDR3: CASSRDSYTEAFF; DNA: TGTGCCAGCAGCCGCGACAGTTACACTGAAGCTTTCTTT
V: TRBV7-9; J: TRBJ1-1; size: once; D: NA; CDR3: CASSLVDGATEAFF; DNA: TGTGCCAGCAGCTTAGTCGATGGAGCCACTGAAGCTTTCTTT
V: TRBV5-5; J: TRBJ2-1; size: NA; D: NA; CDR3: CASSLDGLSYNEQFF; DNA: TGTGCCAGCAGCTTGGACGGGCTCTCCTACAATGAGCAGTTCTTC
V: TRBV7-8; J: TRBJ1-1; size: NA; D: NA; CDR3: CASSPLGMNTEAFF; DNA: TGTGCCAGCAGCCCCCTGGGGATGAACACTGAAGCTTTCTTT
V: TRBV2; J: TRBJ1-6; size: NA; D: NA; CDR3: CAGDTGTYNSPLHF; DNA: TGTGCCGGAGACACAGGGACGTACAATTCACCCCTCCACTTT
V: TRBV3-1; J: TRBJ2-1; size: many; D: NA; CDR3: CASSQVVGRLGGNEQFF; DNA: TGTGCCAGCAGCCAAGTGGTGGGCCGACTTGGGGGTAATGAGCAGTTCTTC
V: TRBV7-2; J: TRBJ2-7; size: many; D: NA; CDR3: CASSLGTTSSYEQYF; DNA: TGTGCCAGCAGCTTGGGGACAACTAGCTCCTACGAGCAGTACTTC
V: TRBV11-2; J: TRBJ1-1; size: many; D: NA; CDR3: CASSLDSGPTTHTEAFF; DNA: TGTGCCAGCAGCTTAGATAGCGGCCCGACCACCCACACTGAAGCTTTCTTT
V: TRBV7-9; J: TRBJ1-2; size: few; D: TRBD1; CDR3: CASSSPQGGPNYGYTF; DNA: TGTGCCAGCAGCTCCCCCCAGGGGGGTCCTAACTATGGCTACACCTTC
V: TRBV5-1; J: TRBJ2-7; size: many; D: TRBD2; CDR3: CASSLEPGGRNYEQYF; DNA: TGCGCCAGCAGCTTGGAACCGGGAGGAAGGAACTACGAGCAGTACTTC
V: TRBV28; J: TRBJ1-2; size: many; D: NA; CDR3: CASSPGHTRGYTF; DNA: TGTGCCAGCAGTCCGGGCCATACTCGGGGCTACACCTTC
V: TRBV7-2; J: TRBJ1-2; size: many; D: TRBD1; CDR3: CASSPYHRGNLNYGYTF; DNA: TGTGCCAGCAGCCCGTACCACAGGGGGAATTTGAACTATGGCTACACCTTC
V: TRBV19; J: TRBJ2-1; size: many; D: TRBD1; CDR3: CASKGTGEYEQFF; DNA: TGTGCCAGTAAGGGGACAGGGGAATATGAGCAGTTCTTC
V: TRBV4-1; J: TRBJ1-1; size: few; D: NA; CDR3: CASSQGLGRANTEAFF; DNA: TGCGCCAGCAGCCAAGGACTCGGACGGGCGAACACTGAAGCTTTCTTT
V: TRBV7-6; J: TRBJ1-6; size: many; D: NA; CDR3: CASSSGSRDVLDFEGSPLHF; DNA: TGTGCCAGCAGCTCGGGGTCCCGGGATGTCCTCGATTTTGAGGGTTCACCCCTCCACTTT
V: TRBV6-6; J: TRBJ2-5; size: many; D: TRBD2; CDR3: CATLPLAGDQETQYF; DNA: TGTGCCACCTTACCCCTAGCGGGGGACCAAGAGACCCAGTACTTC